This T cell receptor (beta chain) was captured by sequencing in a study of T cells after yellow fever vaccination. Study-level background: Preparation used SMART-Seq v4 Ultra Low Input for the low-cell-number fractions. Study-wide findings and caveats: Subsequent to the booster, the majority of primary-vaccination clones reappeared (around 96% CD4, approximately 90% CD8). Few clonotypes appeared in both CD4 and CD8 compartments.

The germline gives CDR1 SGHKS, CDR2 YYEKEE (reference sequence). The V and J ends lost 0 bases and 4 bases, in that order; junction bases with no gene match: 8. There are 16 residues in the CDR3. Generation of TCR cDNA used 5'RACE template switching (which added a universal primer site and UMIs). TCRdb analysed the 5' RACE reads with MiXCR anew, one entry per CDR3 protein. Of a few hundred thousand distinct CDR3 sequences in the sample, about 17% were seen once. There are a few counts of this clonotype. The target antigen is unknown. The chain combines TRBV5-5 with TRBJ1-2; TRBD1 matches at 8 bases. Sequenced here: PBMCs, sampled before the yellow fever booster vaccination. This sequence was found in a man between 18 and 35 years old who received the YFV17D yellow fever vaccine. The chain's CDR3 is CASSLAGGQVVYGYTF. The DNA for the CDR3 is TGTGCCAGCAGCTTGGCCGGGGGACAGGTCGTCTATGGCTACACCTTC.